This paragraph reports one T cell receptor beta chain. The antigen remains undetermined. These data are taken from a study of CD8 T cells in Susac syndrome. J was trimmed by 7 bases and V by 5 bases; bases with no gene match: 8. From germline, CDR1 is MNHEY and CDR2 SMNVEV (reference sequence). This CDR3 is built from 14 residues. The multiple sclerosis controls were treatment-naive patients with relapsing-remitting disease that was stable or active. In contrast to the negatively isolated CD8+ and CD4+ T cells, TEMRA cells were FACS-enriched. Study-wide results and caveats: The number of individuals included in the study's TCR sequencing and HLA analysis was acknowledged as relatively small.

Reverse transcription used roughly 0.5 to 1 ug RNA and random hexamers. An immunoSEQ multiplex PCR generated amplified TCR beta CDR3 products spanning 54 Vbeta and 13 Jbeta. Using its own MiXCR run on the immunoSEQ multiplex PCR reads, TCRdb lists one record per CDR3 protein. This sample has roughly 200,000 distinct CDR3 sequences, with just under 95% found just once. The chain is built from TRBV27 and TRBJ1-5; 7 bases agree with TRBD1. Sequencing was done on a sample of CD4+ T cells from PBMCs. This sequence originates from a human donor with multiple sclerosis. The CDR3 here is CASSVTGEGQPQHF. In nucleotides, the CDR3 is TGTGCCAGCAGTGTAACAGGGGAGGGACAGCCCCAGCATTTT.